This T cell receptor beta chain was sequenced during a study of T cells in Graves' hyperthyroidism and ophthalmopathy. Amplification of TCR beta CDR3 regions used RNA as the template. HTBI primers were the set used in a first-round RT-PCR of the TCR CDR3. TCRdb reanalysed the multiplex PCR reads using MiXCR and keeps one entry per CDR3 protein. The sample holds around 600,000 distinct CDR3 sequences, around 13% seen once. This clonotype was recorded at least ten times. Germline CDR1 and CDR2: DFQATT and SNEGSKA (reference sequence). This CDR3 is built from 13 residues. V was clipped by 5 bases and J by 7 bases; unmatched bases: 4.

The receptor's source is a woman in her forties or fifties with Graves' ophthalmopathy. The sample consisted of blood. The chain couples TRBV20-1 to TRBJ1-4; the match to TRBD1 covers 10 bases. CDR3 bases: TGCAGTGCTCGGGACAGGGGAGGTGAAAAACTGTTTTTT. Its protein product is CSARDRGGEKLFF.